This TCR beta chain was found in a study of T cells in Graves' hyperthyroidism and ophthalmopathy. Broader study findings: Most clonotypes expanded in the thyroid (above 0.001) were also present in blood.

There were TCR beta CDR3 regions amplified from RNA transcripts. The HTBI primer set drove a first-round RT-PCR of the TCR CDR3. One entry per CDR3 protein, called by TCRdb with MiXCR from the multiplex PCR reads. Found here are 300,000 or so distinct CDR3 sequences, approximately 18% of them singletons; the top ten hold less than 65%. On this clonotype: Its antigen is unidentified.

This CDR3 spans 15 amino acids. From germline, CDR1 is SGHNT and CDR2 YENEEA. Trimming at V came to 5 bases and at J to 5 bases, leaving 10 bases not matched to a gene. Stable Graves' hyperthyroidism meant no ophthalmopathy progression within 18 months. On the basis of clinical symptoms, serum thyroxine and TRAb, thyroid ultrasound and orbital computed tomography, diagnoses were made. An approximately 9.8 ml volume of fresh peripheral blood provided the PBMCs. The V and J genes are TRBV11-3 and TRBJ2-7; TRBD1 aligns across 9 bases. This clonotype was sampled from a woman aged 45-65 years with Graves' hyperthyroidism. The sample comprised blood. Written as DNA, the CDR3 is TGTGCCAGCAGCGCCGAGGGGACAGGGCGACACGAGCAGTACTTC. Translated, it gives CASSAEGTGRHEQYF.